This T cell receptor beta chain comes out of a study of CD8 T cells in ankylosing spondylitis. Study-wide results and limits: Reported data indicate significant enrichment of disease-linked clones within matched ankylosing spondylitis synovial fluid. Peripheral blood held disease-linked clones only at relatively low frequency, and these were CD8+.

Germline loops: CDR1 MGHDK, CDR2 SYGVNS. V lost 1 base to trimming and J lost 9 bases, with 12 bases between them. The CDR3 is 14 residues long. With respect to this clonotype: Its antigen is unknown. This sequence may be a read error, since a much larger clone differs from it by one base.

TCRdb re-called the 5' RACE reads through MiXCR, storing one row per CDR3 protein. Of under 300,000 distinct CDR3 sequences listed, roughly a tenth are singletons. Sequenced sample: blood, either unsorted or a sorted T cell fraction (not recorded which). This TCR came from a male donor with ankylosing spondylitis or in good health (not recorded which). The chain employs TRBV25-1 and TRBJ2-2; possible D gene TRBD1, 6 bases. CDR3 region: CASSESPGARELFF. The CDR3 DNA reads TGTGCCAGCAGTGAATCCCCAGGGGCCAGGGAGCTGTTTTTT.